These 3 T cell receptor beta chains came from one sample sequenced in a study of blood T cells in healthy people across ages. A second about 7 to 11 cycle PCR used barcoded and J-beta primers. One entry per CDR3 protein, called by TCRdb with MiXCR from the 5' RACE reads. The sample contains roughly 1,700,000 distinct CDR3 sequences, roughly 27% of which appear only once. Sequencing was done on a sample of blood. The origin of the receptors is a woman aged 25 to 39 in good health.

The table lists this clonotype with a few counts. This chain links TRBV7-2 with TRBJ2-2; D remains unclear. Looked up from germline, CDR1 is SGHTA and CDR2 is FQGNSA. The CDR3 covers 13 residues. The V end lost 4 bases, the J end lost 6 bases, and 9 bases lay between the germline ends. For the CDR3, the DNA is TGTGCCAGCAGCTCCCTTTTCGCCGGGGAGCTGTTTTTT. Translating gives CASSSLFAGELFF.

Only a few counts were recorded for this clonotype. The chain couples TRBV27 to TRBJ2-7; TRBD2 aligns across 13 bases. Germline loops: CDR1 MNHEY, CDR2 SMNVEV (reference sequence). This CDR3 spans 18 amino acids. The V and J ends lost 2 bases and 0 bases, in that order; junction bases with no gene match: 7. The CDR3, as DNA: TGTGCCAGCAGTTTACGGGGGACTAGCGGGGTTTCCTCCTACGAGCAGTACTTC. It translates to CASSLRGTSGVSSYEQYF.

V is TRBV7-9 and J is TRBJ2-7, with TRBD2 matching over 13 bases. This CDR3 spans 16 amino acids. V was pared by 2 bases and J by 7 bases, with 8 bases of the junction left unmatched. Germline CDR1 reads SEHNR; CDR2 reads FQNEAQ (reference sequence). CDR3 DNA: TGTGCCAGCAGCTTAATAGGGACTAGCGGGGTGAATGAGCAGTACTTC. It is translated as CASSLIGTSGVNEQYF.